This TCR beta chain was obtained from a study of T cell clones after liver transplantation. CD3+CD4+ and CD3+CD8+ cells were FACS-sorted from thawed unstimulated PBMCs. The CDR3 is 13 residues long. The germline gives CDR1 WSHSY, CDR2 SAAADI. V lost 2 bases to trimming and J lost 3 bases, with 5 bases between them. Profiling relied on immunoSEQ multiplex PCR, and the TCRdb table lists in-frame clones only, not all of them. The sample gives some 20,000 clones, approximately 80% of which show up once; about 32% is in the top ten. This receptor was identified in a human patient who received a liver transplant. Some T cells may trace back to the graft donor. The chain is built from TRBV10-2 and TRBJ1-5; no definite D call. Specimen: CD8+ T cells from blood, collected more than 52 months after liver transplant. CDR3 loop: CASSEGINQPQHF. Written as DNA, the CDR3 is TGCGCCAGCAGTGAGGGAATCAATCAGCCCCAGCATTTT.